This T cell receptor beta chain was identified in a study of metastatic and nonmetastatic thyroid tumors. As for the study in general: Where malignant and benign thyroid patients were concerned, repertoires were compared across blood and tumor or nodule tissue. Notes on the study in general: TCR beta diversity was reportedly significantly higher in malignant thyroid tumors than benign nodules, in blood and tumor.

Original processing methods: A classifier of distant metastasis in papillary thyroid cancer was built from CDR3 differences (across clinicopathological groups). MiXCR re-clonotyped the PCR reads for TCRdb. These V and J calls derive from TCRdb rather than the authors' analysis. In the table there are about 70,000 clones, less than 20% of which are singletons. CDR1 SSHAT and CDR2 FNYEAQ come from the germline V gene (reference sequence). The CDR3 length is 18 residues. Every patient was untreated before thyroid surgery. This clone has a single count. Antigen specificity is unknown. Compared with germline, one end of the junction differs, possibly owing to a read error.

This TCR was recovered from a female donor with papillary thyroid cancer or a benign thyroid nodule (not recorded which). Some clones in this sample may be carry-over from other donors' samples. The chain uses TRBV7-7 and TRBJ1-2; 12 positions match TRBD1. The material sequenced was blood. In nucleotides, the CDR3 is TGTGCTAGCAGCTTAGAGGGCCGGGACAGGGGGCAAAATTGCGGCTACACCTTC. Residues: CASSLEGRDRGQNCGYTF. The variable domain in full, with the rest retrieved from reference TRBV7-7 and TRBJ1-2, is GAGVSQSPRYKVTKRGQDVTLRCDPISSHATLYWYQQALGQGPEFLTYFNYEAQPDKSGLPSDRFSAERPEGSISTLTIQRTEQRDSAMYRCASSLEGRDRGQNCGYTFGSGTRLTVV.